The clone carrying this TCR beta chain was observed a single time. These data originate in a study of blood T cell repertoires in COVID-19. Original data processing: Estimates of nucleated cell counts were drawn from the amplification of reference gene primers. TCRdb's table, derived via immunoSEQ multiplex PCR, lists solely in-frame clones and lacks some. V, J and clone size were drawn from that table, and D and trimming were deduced from the DNA. In the table there are about 500,000 clones, 75% to 90% of which are singletons. Looked up from germline, CDR1 is LGHNA and CDR2 is YNFKEQ. The CDR3 has 16 residues. V lost 0 bases and J lost 3; bases outside the gene matches: 6. The age range of participants was about 18 to 90 years, with residence in about two dozen US areas. Cohort assignment relied on participant-reported clinical history. Recovery meant two consecutive negative NP/OP PCR tests, professional clearance, or resolved symptoms.

The sample consisted of PBMCs or T cells enriched from blood (not recorded which). This clonotype originated in a young woman who had recovered from COVID-19. V is TRBV4-2 and J is TRBJ1-2; 8 positions match TRBD1. The CDR3 protein is CASSQDLGDRYYGYTF. CDR3 coding DNA: TGTGCCAGCAGCCAAGATCTTGGGGACAGGTACTATGGCTACACCTTC.